The 21 T cell receptor beta chains in this list originate from one sample, sequenced in a study of blood T cells in healthy people across ages. Then a second PCR, running about 7 to 11 cycles, was carried out with a sample-barcoded 5' primer and a J-beta primer mix. TCRdb processed the 5' RACE reads anew with MiXCR; each CDR3 protein has one entry. The sample shows some 1.4 million distinct CDR3 sequences, approximately 38% of them seen only once. The sample taken for sequencing was blood. All receptors come from a young woman in good health.

This sequence joins TRBV29-1 and TRBJ1-2, with TRBD1 identical over 11 bases. The V and J ends lost 7 bases and 4 bases, in that order; junction bases with no gene match: 5. CDR1 and CDR2 (germline): SQVTM, ANQGSEA. The CDR3 consists of 13 residues. CDR3 coding DNA: TGCAGCGCTTGGACAGGGGGCATCTATGGCTACACCTTC. Amino acids: CSAWTGGIYGYTF.

V usage is TRBV7-6 and J usage is TRBJ2-5; D uncertain. The V and J ends lost 6 bases and 4 bases respectively, with 9 bases between them. The CDR3 extends over 12 amino acids. Germline assignment: CDR1 SGHVS and CDR2 FNYEAQ. Here the CDR3 DNA reads TGTGCCAGCAGTTCTATCCTAGAGACCCAGTACTTC. It encodes CASSSILETQYF.

V usage is TRBV6-1 and J usage is TRBJ1-2; D call uncertain. The CDR3 contains 15 residues. Germline-derived CDR1 and CDR2 are MNHNS and SASEGT. V lost 9 bases and J 0 bases, leaving 17 bases between the germline ends. CDR3 sequence (DNA): TGTGCCAGTAAAGCTTTGGGTGACACTAACTATGGCTACACCTTC. Protein sequence: CASKALGDTNYGYTF.

This clonotype was seen only a few times. This sequence joins TRBV3-1 and TRBJ2-3, with TRBD1 matching over 9 bases. The CDR3 length is 16 residues. Trimming removed 5 bases from V and 5 bases from J; junction bases left unmatched: 11. Germline CDR1 is LGHDT and CDR2 is YNNKEL (reference sequence). CDR3 protein: CASSFPGQGVGDTQYF. The CDR3 region has the DNA TGTGCCAGCAGCTTCCCGGGACAGGGAGTCGGAGATACGCAGTATTTT.

V and J are TRBV4-1 and TRBJ2-7, with D possibly TRBD2 on 6 matching bases. The CDR3 loop spans 16 amino acids. Between the trimmed V and J ends, which lost 0 bases and 3 bases, there was a span of 15 bases. The V gene's germline CDR1 is MGHRA and CDR2 YSYEKL. The CDR3 protein is CASSQDLRGVFYEQYF. CDR3 sequence (DNA): TGCGCCAGCAGCCAAGATTTACGCGGGGTCTTCTACGAGCAGTACTTC.

The chain combines TRBV20-1 with TRBJ2-5; tentative D call: TRBD1 (6 bases). Matching the DNA end better, TRBJ2-7 makes the J call doubtful. Per the germline V gene, CDR1 is DFQATT and CDR2 is SNEGSKA (reference sequence). This CDR3 has 14 residues. The CDR3 sequence is CSARDHRVAYEQYF. CDR3 nucleotide sequence: TGCAGTGCTAGAGATCACAGGGTAGCCTACGAGCAGTACTTC.

The chain links TRBV6-1 to TRBJ2-7; the D gene could be TRBD1 or TRBD2 (5 bases each). From germline, CDR1 is MNHNS and CDR2 SASEGT. V was shortened by 5 bases and J by 3 bases, with 17 bases between the two germline ends. CDR3 length: 15 amino acids. The CDR3 sequence: CASSQSWDLVYEQYF. DNA of the CDR3: TGTGCCAGCAGTCAAAGCTGGGACCTGGTCTACGAGCAGTACTTC.

This clonotype was seen once. The chain employs TRBV25-1 and TRBJ2-3, with 9 bases identical to TRBD2. This CDR3 region has 17 residues. Germline trimming cut 4 bases from V and 4 bases from J; bases unmatched to any gene: 12. Per the germline V gene, CDR1 is MGHDK and CDR2 is SYGVNS. The CDR3 spells CASSVPRSGGPADTQYF. As DNA, the CDR3 is TGTGCCAGCAGTGTTCCCCGGAGCGGGGGGCCGGCAGATACGCAGTATTTT.

In this sample, this clonotype turned up a few times. The rearrangement uses TRBV5-1 and TRBJ2-1, with D perhaps matching TRBD1 or TRBD2 (6 bases each). Germline lookup yields CDR1 SGHRS and CDR2 YFSETQ. V was shortened by 0 bases and J by 7 bases, with 17 bases between the two germline ends. This CDR3 has 16 residues. The CDR3 is CASSLGVAGQANEQFF. The CDR3 coding sequence is TGCGCCAGCAGCTTGGGAGTGGCGGGACAAGCTAATGAGCAGTTCTTC.

The J gene is TRBJ1-5, the V gene TRBV10-3; no firm D call. CDR3 length equals 12 residues. Germline values: CDR1 ENHRY, CDR2 SYGVKD. V lost 11 bases and J lost 3, with 11 bases in between. The CDR3 sequence: CAAKGFNQPQHF. CDR3 sequence (DNA): TGTGCCGCCAAAGGGTTCAATCAGCCCCAGCATTTT.

J is TRBJ2-3 and V is TRBV11-2, with TRBD1 matching over 8 bases. CDR3 length: 16 residues. V gave up 4 bases and J gave up 2 bases; unmatched junction bases: 8. CDR1 is SGHAT and CDR2 is FQNNGV in the germline V gene. Here the CDR3 reads CASSSAGTGYTDTQYF. The CDR3 DNA reads TGTGCCAGCAGCTCCGCCGGGACAGGATACACAGATACGCAGTATTTT.

The chain is built from TRBV27 and TRBJ2-1; 8 nucleotides align to TRBD2. The closer fit of TRBJ2-7 to the DNA end suggests the J call may be wrong. Germline V lookup: CDR1 MNHEY, CDR2 SMNVEV (reference sequence). The CDR3 sequence is 16 residues long. CDR3: CASSLLAGRSYNEQYF. DNA of the CDR3: TGTGCCAGCAGTTTATTAGCGGGACGATCTTACAATGAGCAGTACTTC.

V is TRBV5-1 and J is TRBJ2-3; D ambiguous. V was trimmed by 0 bases and J by 4 bases, leaving 9 bases between them. This CDR3 is 14 amino acids long. The germline gives CDR1 SGHRS, CDR2 YFSETQ. The CDR3 region is CASSLEIASDTQYF. The CDR3 nucleotides are TGCGCCAGCAGCTTGGAAATAGCATCAGATACGCAGTATTTT.

In nucleotides, the CDR3 is TGTGCCAGTTGGACCACGGCCGAGGGGCCCCAGCATTTT. Its translation is CASWTTAEGPQHF. The chain employs TRBV12-3 or TRBV12-4 and TRBJ1-5; no definite D call. The V end lost 9 bases, the J end lost 9 bases, and 18 bases lay between the germline ends. This CDR3 is built from 13 residues.

The rearrangement joins TRBV29-1 to TRBJ2-1; D remains ambiguous. The CDR3 is 10 amino acids. Germline V gives CDR1 SQVTM, CDR2 ANQGSEA. Deletions cut 3 bases from V and 13 bases from J, with 10 bases between. The CDR3 loop is CSVDSRTQFF. The CDR3 region has the DNA TGCAGCGTTGATAGTCGGACCCAGTTCTTC.

The chain joins TRBV6-1 to TRBJ2-5; 7 nucleotides align to TRBD2. Near its end, the DNA agrees better with TRBJ2-7, so the J call may be wrong. Germline-derived CDR1 and CDR2 are MNHNS and SASEGT. The CDR3 is 12 amino acids. The CDR3 here is CASSGEGYEQYF. The CDR3 DNA reads TGTGCCAGCAGTGGGGAGGGGTACGAGCAGTACTTC.

This clonotype was detected a few times. This sequence joins TRBV28 and TRBJ1-2, with 8 bases lining up with TRBD1. This CDR3 comprises 16 residues. Germline-derived CDR1 and CDR2 are MDHEN and SYDVKM. Unmatched junction bases numbered 17, after V lost 5 bases and J lost 9 bases. The CDR3 here is CASSPLPTQGASSYTF. CDR3 DNA sequence: TGTGCCAGCAGTCCTCTCCCTACGCAGGGGGCTAGTAGCTACACCTTC.

The chain employs TRBV5-1 and TRBJ2-3; 8 bases match TRBD2. This CDR3 is 16 amino acids long. Germline CDR1 and CDR2: SGHRS and YFSETQ. After removal of 4 bases from V and 6 bases from J, the junction contained 13 bases not matched to a gene. The CDR3 coding sequence is TGCGCCAGCAGCGGCGGACTAGCCGCCGTCAGGGATACGCAGTATTTT. Translation gives CASSGGLAAVRDTQYF.

The chain is built from TRBV7-2 and TRBJ1-1; D gene uncertain. The CDR3 is 13 amino acids. Trimming stripped 5 bases from V and 6 bases from J, with 13 bases between. Germline CDR1 and CDR2: SGHTA and FQGNSA. In DNA form, the CDR3 reads TGTGCCAGCAGCAGCCCGAACCGCGCTGAAGCTTTCTTT. This codes for CASSSPNRAEAFF. The entire variable domain, with the rest obtained from reference TRBV7-2 and TRBJ1-1, is as follows: GAGVSQSPSNKVTEKGKDVELRCDPISGHTALYWYRQSLGQGLEFLIYFQGNSAPDKSGLPSDRFSAERTGGSVSTLTIQRTQQEDSAVYLCASSSPNRAEAFFGQGTRLTVV.

J is TRBJ2-7 and V is TRBV20-1, with 9 positions matching TRBD2. The ends lost 3 bases at V and 2 bases at J; junction bases unmatched: 5. The CDR3 spans 14 residues. Germline V gives CDR1 DFQATT, CDR2 SNEGSKA (reference sequence). CDR3 region: CSASPRGGTYEQYF. The CDR3 nucleotides are TGCAGTGCTAGCCCGCGGGGGGGCACCTACGAGCAGTACTTC.

This clonotype was recorded a few times. Given a much more abundant clone one base away, this may be a read error. This chain uses TRBV9 with TRBJ2-3, with 12 bases lining up with TRBD2. The V and J ends lost 7 bases and 0 bases, in that order; junction bases with no gene match: 6. The germline gives CDR1 SGDLS, CDR2 YYNGEE. The CDR3 is 16 residues long. DNA for the CDR3: TGTGCCAGCGGCCCTACTAGCGGGGGGAGCACAGATACGCAGTATTTT. This translates into CASGPTSGGSTDTQYF.